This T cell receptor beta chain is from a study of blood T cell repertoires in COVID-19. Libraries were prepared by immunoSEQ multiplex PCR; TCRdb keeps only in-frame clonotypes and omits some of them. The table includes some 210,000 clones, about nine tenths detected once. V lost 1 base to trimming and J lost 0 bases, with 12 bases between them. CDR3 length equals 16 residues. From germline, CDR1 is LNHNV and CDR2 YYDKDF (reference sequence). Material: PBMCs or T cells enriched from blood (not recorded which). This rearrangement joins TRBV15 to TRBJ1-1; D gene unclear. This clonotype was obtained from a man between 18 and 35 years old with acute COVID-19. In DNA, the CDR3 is TGTGCCACCAGCAGAGCCCTTGGAGGGTTGAACACTGAAGCTTTCTTT. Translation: CATSRALGGLNTEAFF.